A selection of T cell receptor beta chains follows, all from one sample in a study of Ad26.COV2.S vaccination and SARS-CoV-2 variants. Using immunoSEQ multiplex PCR, the repertoire was profiled, and TCRdb retains in-frame clones only, with some absent. Of around 300,000 clones listed, roughly 90% are singletons. The source material was peripheral blood, sampled in a trial of Ad26.COV2.S vaccine versus placebo. These receptors were collected from a person aged 18-60 years who received the Ad26.COV2.S COVID-19 vaccine or a placebo. Both conserved end residues are part of each CDR3. A D gene is named only where the DNA matches it firmly. Size tells how often a clone was seen (once, few, many) or the class of an expanded clone, and some rows leave it out.

>-|-|TRBJ2-4|TRBV19
CASSKSGGDLAKNIQYF
TGTGCCAGTAGTAAGAGTGGTGGGGACCTAGCCAAAAACATTCAGTACTTC
>once|-|TRBJ2-7|TRBV27
CASRRAGLSYEQYF
TGTGCCAGCAGGAGAGCGGGTCTATCCTACGAGCAGTACTTC
>-|TRBD1|TRBJ1-6|TRBV19
CASSNPGQYNSPLHF
TGTGCCAGTAGCAATCCGGGACAGTATAATTCACCCCTCCACTTT
>-|-|TRBJ1-3|TRBV6-6
CASSARGESSGNTIYF
TGTGCCAGCAGTGCAAGGGGGGAAAGCTCTGGAAACACCATATATTTT
>-|TRBD2|TRBJ2-5|TRBV7-8
CASSPLPPSGGAETQYF
TGTGCCAGCAGTCCCCTCCCGCCTAGCGGGGGCGCAGAGACCCAGTACTTC
>-|TRBD2|TRBJ2-5|TRBV19
CASSIAGGHQETQYF
TGTGCCAGTAGTATAGCGGGAGGCCACCAAGAGACCCAGTACTTC
>-|-|TRBJ1-1|TRBV19
CASSIGSGVTEAFF
TGTGCCAGTAGTATAGGGTCAGGGGTCACTGAAGCTTTCTTT
>-|TRBD1|TRBJ2-5|TRBV7-9
CASSLGQTPQETQYF
TGTGCCAGCAGCCTGGGACAGACTCCTCAAGAGACCCAGTACTTC
>-|-|TRBJ1-2|TRBV3-1/TRBV3-2
CASSQAPPSGGNYGYTF
TGTGCCAGCAGCCAAGCCCCCCCGTCGGGGGGGAACTATGGCTACACCTTC
>-|-|TRBJ2-7|TRBV28
CASSFFQDEQYF
TGTGCCAGCAGTTTCTTTCAGGACGAGCAGTACTTC
>few|TRBD2|TRBJ2-1|TRBV4-1
CASRLAWWSSDNEQFF
TGCGCCAGCAGACTAGCGTGGTGGTCTAGCGACAATGAGCAGTTCTTC
>-|-|TRBJ1-1|TRBV7-8
CASSLPQGHTEAFF
TGTGCCAGCAGCTTACCCCAGGGTCACACTGAAGCTTTCTTT
>-|TRBD1|TRBJ1-1|TRBV9
CASSVETGGTEAFF
TGTGCCAGCAGCGTGGAGACAGGGGGCACTGAAGCTTTCTTT
>-|TRBD1|TRBJ2-6|TRBV19
CATKEGTVSGANVLTF
TGTGCCACCAAGGAAGGGACAGTCTCTGGGGCCAACGTCCTGACTTTC
>-|-|TRBJ2-2|TRBV4-1
CASSQDLLRTGELFF
TGCGCCAGCAGCCAAGATCTATTGCGGACCGGGGAGCTGTTTTTT
>-|TRBD2|TRBJ2-3|TRBV5-5
CASSLLSGGVRTDTQYF
TGTGCCAGCAGCTTGCTTAGCGGGGGGGTTCGCACAGATACGCAGTATTTT
>many|TRBD2|TRBJ2-7|TRBV2
CASSFGGAGSYEQYF
TGTGCCAGCTCTTTCGGGGGGGCCGGCTCCTACGAGCAGTACTTC
>-|TRBD2|TRBJ2-1|TRBV11-2
CASKYDGGLFSYNEQFF
TGTGCCAGCAAATATGACGGGGGGTTATTCTCCTACAATGAGCAGTTCTTC
>-|-|TRBJ1-4|TRBV4-1
CASSQDIGVRNEKLFF
TGCGCCAGCAGCCAAGATATCGGGGTGCGTAATGAAAAACTGTTTTTT
>-|TRBD1|TRBJ1-2|TRBV5-5
CASSMDRSNYGYTF
TGTGCCAGCAGCATGGACAGGTCTAACTATGGCTACACCTTC
>-|TRBD1|TRBJ1-5|TRBV6-5
CASTEGDRANQPQHF
TGTGCCAGCACCGAGGGGGACAGGGCGAATCAGCCCCAGCATTTT
>-|-|TRBJ2-7|TRBV24-1
CATSVSGGNSYEQYF
TGTGCCACCAGTGTTAGCGGCGGGAACTCCTACGAGCAGTACTTC
>once|TRBD1|TRBJ1-1|TRBV6-5
CASSYGKGARFTEAFF
TGTGCCAGCAGTTACGGTAAGGGGGCGAGGTTCACTGAAGCTTTCTTT
>-|-|TRBJ1-1|TRBV27
CASTPTDLIALGEAFF
TGTGCCAGCACCCCGACGGACCTGATCGCTTTGGGTGAAGCTTTCTTT
>-|TRBD2|TRBJ2-1|TRBV19
CASSIRVAGAQYNEQFF
TGTGCCAGTAGTATAAGGGTAGCGGGAGCACAGTACAATGAGCAGTTCTTC
>few|-|TRBJ1-2|TRBV3-1/TRBV3-2
CASSPGTAFYGYTF
TGTGCCAGCAGCCCCGGTACAGCGTTCTATGGCTACACCTTC
>-|-|TRBJ2-7|TRBV24-1
CATSDGYYEQYF
TGTGCCACCAGTGATGGGTATTACGAGCAGTACTTC
>-|-|TRBJ2-1|TRBV6-6
CASSPSPGQGGTSAYNEQFF
TGTGCCAGCAGTCCCTCGCCGGGACAGGGGGGGACTAGCGCATACAATGAGCAGTTCTTC
>-|-|TRBJ2-7|TRBV6-2/TRBV6-3
CASSFRISYEQYF
TGTGCCAGCAGTTTTCGCATCAGCTACGAGCAGTACTTC
>-|-|TRBJ1-1|TRBV27
CASSYRNTEAFF
TGTGCCAGCAGTTACAGGAACACTGAAGCTTTCTTT
>-|-|TRBJ2-5|TRBV24-1
CATSRGLETQYF
TGTGCCACCAGTCGGGGCCTGGAGACCCAGTACTTC
>once|-|TRBJ1-3|TRBV5-5
CASSLWISSGNTIYF
TGTGCCAGCAGCTTGTGGATCAGCTCTGGAAACACCATATATTTT
>-|-|TRBJ2-1|TRBV19
CASSISGRFGGDEQFF
TGTGCCAGTAGTATCTCGGGGCGATTCGGCGGCGATGAGCAGTTCTTC
>-|-|TRBJ1-6|TRBV12-3/TRBV12-4
CASSLKLGSPLHF
TGTGCCAGCAGTTTAAAACTAGGGTCACCCCTCCACTTT
>-|-|TRBJ1-2|TRBV6-5
CASSYRSHSNYGYTF
TGTGCCAGCAGTTACAGGAGTCACTCGAACTATGGCTACACCTTC
>-|-|TRBJ1-4|TRBV5-4
CASRSTGPGGTNEKLFF
TGTGCCAGCAGATCTACAGGCCCGGGGGGAACTAATGAAAAACTGTTTTTT
>-|-|TRBJ1-6|TRBV19
CASSSSGGDSPLHF
TGTGCCAGTAGTAGCAGTGGGGGCGACTCACCCCTCCACTTT
>-|-|TRBJ2-3|TRBV27
CASPRLDTQYF
TGTGCCAGCCCTCGGCTAGATACGCAGTATTTT
>-|TRBD2|TRBJ2-5|TRBV19
CMRGLLLGVLAGGEQAEQETQYF
TGTATGAGGGGGCTACTCCTAGGGGTACTAGCGGGAGGAGAGCAAGCAGAGCAAGAGACCCAGTACTTC
>-|-|TRBJ1-1|TRBV27
CASSLRGYGGPEAFF
TGTGCCAGCAGTTTACGCGGCTACGGGGGGCCTGAAGCTTTCTTT
>-|-|TRBJ2-5|TRBV2
CASSLSPKETQYF
TGTGCCAGCAGTTTATCCCCAAAAGAGACCCAGTACTTC
>-|-|TRBJ1-1|TRBV6-5
CGAQEPRTEAFF
TGTGGTGCTCAGGAGCCCCGCACTGAAGCTTTCTTT
>-|TRBD2|TRBJ2-7|TRBV27
CASSLRLAGFYEQYF
TGTGCCAGCAGTTTACGACTAGCGGGTTTCTACGAGCAGTACTTC
>-|TRBD2|TRBJ2-1|TRBV7-2
CASSLARVRTSGRWVF
TGTGCCAGCAGCTTAGCGAGGGTCAGGACTAGCGGGAGGTGGGTCTTC
>once|-|TRBJ2-6|TRBV5-1
CASSLGQGGANVLTF
TGCGCCAGCAGCTTGGGACAAGGGGGGGCCAACGTCCTGACTTTC
>-|-|TRBJ2-7|TRBV27
CASSPRPPGLVPYEQYF
TGTGCCAGCAGTCCCCGCCCTCCGGGCCTAGTCCCCTACGAGCAGTACTTC
>-|-|TRBJ1-1|TRBV6-1
CASSESRVRTEAFF
TGTGCCAGCAGTGAATCAAGGGTGAGAACGGAAGCTTTCTTT
>-|-|TRBJ1-5|TRBV6-2/TRBV6-3
CASSLGGVQPQHF
TGTGCCAGCAGTCTGGGGGGGGTTCAGCCCCAGCATTTT
>-|-|TRBJ2-1|TRBV29-1
CSGSGSYNEQFF
TGCAGCGGATCGGGTTCCTACAATGAGCAGTTCTTC
>-|-|TRBJ2-7|TRBV9
CASSVGPETYEQYF
TGTGCCAGCAGCGTAGGACCGGAAACCTACGAGCAGTACTTC
>-|TRBD2|TRBJ2-7|TRBV28
CASSPPGTRSYEQYF
TGTGCCAGCAGCCCGCCCGGGACTAGATCCTACGAGCAGTACTTC
>-|TRBD1|TRBJ1-6|TRBV15
CATSPDRGSSPLHF
TGTGCCACCAGTCCGGACAGGGGGAGTTCACCCCTCCACTTT
>-|TRBD1|TRBJ2-7|TRBV5-1
CASRSPGTGINEQYF
TGCGCCAGCAGATCACCCGGGACAGGGATCAACGAGCAGTACTTC
>-|TRBD1|TRBJ2-7|TRBV7-2
CASSRTHAGQGFYEQYF
TGTGCCAGCAGCCGTACCCATGCGGGACAGGGTTTTTACGAGCAGTACTTC
>-|-|TRBJ2-1|TRBV29-1
CSVKGNEQFF
TGCAGCGTTAAGGGAAATGAGCAGTTCTTC